This TCR beta chain is drawn from a study of regulatory T cells in long-lasting Graves disease. CDR3 regions were amplified by Arm-PCR using iRepertoire HTBI primers to build TCR beta libraries. TCRdb called the multiplex PCR reads again in MiXCR, with one record for every CDR3 protein. There are more than 300,000 distinct CDR3 sequences in the sample; 12% occur only once, and 18% lies in the top ten. This clonotype was seen at least ten times. Time point of the sample: newly diagnosed GD, antithyroid drugs for less than 3 months. PBMC RNA was the source of the TCR library. The sample was also reused in another study, on T cells in Graves' hyperthyroidism and ophthalmopathy.

The specimen comprised peripheral blood mononuclear cells (PBMCs), sampled at new diagnosis, from a patient treated with antithyroid drugs. The receptor's source is a woman younger than 30 with Graves disease.

CDR3 sequence: CSARGGSSGTSNSYNEQFF. The CDR3 nucleotides are TGCAGTGCTAGAGGTGGGTCTAGCGGGACATCAAACTCCTACAATGAGCAGTTCTTC. The chain joins TRBV20-1 to TRBJ2-1, with 9 bases fitting TRBD2. Trimming cost V 1 base and J 0 bases; bases outside gene matches: 13. CDR1 is DFQATT, CDR2 SNEGSKA, per germline (reference sequence). This CDR3 has 19 amino acids.